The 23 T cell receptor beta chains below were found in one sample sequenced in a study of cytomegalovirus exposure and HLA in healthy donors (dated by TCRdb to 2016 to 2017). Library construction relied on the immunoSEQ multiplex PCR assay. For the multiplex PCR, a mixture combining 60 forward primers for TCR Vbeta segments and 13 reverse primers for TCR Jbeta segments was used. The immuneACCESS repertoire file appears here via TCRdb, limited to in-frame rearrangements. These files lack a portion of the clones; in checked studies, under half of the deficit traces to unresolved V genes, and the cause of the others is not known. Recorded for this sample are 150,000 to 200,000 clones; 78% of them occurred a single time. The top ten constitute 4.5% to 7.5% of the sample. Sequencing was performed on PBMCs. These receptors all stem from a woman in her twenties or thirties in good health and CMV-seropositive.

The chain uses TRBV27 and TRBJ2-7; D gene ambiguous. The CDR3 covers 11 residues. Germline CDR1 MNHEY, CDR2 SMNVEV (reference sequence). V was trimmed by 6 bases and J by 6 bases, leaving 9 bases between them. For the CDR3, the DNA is TGTGCCAGCAGGAAACACAGCGAGCAGTACTTC. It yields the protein CASRKHSEQYF.

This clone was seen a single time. This chain's CDR3 is CASSLQQGARNEQYF. The CDR3 DNA reads as TGTGCCAGCAGCCTTCAACAGGGGGCGAGGAACGAGCAGTACTTC. The gene calls are TRBV14 and TRBJ2-7, with TRBD1 matching 9 bases. Germline CDR1 and CDR2: SGHDN and FVKESK. V lost 4 bases and J lost 5; bases outside the gene matches: 9. The CDR3 loop spans 15 amino acids.

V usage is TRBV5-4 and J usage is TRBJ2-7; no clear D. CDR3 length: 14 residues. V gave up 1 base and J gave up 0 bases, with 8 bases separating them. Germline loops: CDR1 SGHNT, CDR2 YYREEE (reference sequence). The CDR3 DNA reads TGTGCCAGCAGCTTGTCCCCAGACTCCTACGAGCAGTACTTC. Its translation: CASSLSPDSYEQYF.

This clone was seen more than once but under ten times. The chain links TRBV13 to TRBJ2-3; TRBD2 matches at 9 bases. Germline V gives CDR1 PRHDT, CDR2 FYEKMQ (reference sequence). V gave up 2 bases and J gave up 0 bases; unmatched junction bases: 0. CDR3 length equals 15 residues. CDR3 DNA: TGTGCCAGCAGCTTACTAGCGGGAAGCACAGATACGCAGTATTTT. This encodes CASSLLAGSTDTQYF.

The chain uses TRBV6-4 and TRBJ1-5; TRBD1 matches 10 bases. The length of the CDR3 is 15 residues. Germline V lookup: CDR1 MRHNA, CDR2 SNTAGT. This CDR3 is CASWGQGFCSKPQHF. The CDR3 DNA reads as TGTGCTTCCTGGGGACAGGGGTTTTGTTCGAAGCCCCAGCATTTT.

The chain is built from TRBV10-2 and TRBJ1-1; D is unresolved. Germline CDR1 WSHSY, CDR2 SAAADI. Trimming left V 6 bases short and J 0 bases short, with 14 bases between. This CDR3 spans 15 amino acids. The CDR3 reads CASRSTTGLNTEAFF. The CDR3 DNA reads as TGCGCCAGCAGATCCACGACGGGTTTGAACACTGAAGCTTTCTTT.

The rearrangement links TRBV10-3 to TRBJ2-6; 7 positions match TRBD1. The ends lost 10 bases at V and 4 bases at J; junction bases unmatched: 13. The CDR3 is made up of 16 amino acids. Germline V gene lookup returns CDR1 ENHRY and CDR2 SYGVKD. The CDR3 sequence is CANAGGQVMGANVLTF. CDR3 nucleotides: TGTGCCAACGCTGGAGGACAGGTGATGGGGGCCAACGTCCTGACTTTC.

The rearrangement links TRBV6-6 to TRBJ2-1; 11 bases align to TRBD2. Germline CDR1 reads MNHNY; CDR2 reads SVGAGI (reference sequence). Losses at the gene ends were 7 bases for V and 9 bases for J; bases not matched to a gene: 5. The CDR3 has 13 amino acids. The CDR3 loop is CASMVAGGTEQFF. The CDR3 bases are TGTGCCAGCATGGTAGCGGGAGGGACTGAGCAGTTCTTC.

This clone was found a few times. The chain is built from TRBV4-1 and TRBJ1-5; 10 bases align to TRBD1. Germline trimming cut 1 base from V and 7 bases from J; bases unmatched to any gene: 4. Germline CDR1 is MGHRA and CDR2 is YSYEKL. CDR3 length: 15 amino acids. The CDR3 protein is CASSQGDRGEQPQHF. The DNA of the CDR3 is TGCGCCAGCAGCCAAGGGGACAGGGGCGAACAGCCCCAGCATTTT.

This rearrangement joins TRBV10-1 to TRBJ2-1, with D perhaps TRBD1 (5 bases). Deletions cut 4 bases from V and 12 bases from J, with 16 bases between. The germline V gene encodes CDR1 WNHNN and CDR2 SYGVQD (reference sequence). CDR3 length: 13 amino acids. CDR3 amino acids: CASSAADRAGQFF. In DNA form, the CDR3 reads TGCGCCAGCAGTGCCGCTGACAGAGCTGGGCAGTTCTTC.

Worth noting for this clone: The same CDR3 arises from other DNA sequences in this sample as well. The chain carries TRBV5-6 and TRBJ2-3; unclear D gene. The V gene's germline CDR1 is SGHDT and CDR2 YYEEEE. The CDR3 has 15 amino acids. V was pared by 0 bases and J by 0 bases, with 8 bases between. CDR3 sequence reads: CASSLVGTSTDTQYF. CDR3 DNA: TGTGCCAGCAGCTTGGTTGGTACTAGCACAGATACGCAGTATTTT.

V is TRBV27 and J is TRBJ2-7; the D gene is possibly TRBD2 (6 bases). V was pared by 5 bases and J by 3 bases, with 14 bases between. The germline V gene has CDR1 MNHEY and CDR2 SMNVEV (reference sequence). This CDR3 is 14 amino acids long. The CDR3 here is CASSNFGSSYEQYF. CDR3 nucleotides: TGTGCCAGCAGTAATTTCGGGAGCAGCTACGAGCAGTACTTC.

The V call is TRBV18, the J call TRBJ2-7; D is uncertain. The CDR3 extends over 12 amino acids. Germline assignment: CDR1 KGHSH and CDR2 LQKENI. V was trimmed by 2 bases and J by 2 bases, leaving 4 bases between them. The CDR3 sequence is CASSPAAYEQYF. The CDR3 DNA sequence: TGTGCCAGCTCACCAGCAGCCTACGAGCAGTACTTC.

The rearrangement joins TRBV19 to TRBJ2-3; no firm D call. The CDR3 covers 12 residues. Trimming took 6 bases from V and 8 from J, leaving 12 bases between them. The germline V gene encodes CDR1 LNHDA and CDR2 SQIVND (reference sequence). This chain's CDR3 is CASRVKTGTQYF. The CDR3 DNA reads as TGTGCCAGTAGGGTAAAAACGGGTACGCAGTATTTT.

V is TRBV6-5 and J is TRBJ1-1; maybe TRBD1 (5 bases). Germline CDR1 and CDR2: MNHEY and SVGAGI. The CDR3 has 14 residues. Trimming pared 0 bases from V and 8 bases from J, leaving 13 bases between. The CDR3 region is CASSYSPTDREAFF. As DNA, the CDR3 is TGTGCCAGCAGTTACTCCCCCACCGACAGAGAAGCTTTCTTT.

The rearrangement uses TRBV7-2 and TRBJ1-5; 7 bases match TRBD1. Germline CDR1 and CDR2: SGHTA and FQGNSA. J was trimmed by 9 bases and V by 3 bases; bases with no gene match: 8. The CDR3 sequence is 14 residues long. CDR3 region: CASSFDRALVPQHF. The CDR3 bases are TGTGCCAGCAGCTTTGACAGGGCCCTAGTGCCCCAGCATTTT.

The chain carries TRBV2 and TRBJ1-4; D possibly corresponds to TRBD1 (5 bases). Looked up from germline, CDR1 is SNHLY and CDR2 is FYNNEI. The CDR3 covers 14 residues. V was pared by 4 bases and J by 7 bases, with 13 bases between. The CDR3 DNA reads TGTGCCAGCAGTGTAAGAAGGGGAGGTGAAAAACTGTTTTTT. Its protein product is CASSVRRGGEKLFF.

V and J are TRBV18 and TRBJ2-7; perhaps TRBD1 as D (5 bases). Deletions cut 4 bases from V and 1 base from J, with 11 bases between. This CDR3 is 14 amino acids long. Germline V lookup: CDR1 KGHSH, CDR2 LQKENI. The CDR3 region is CASSRTSPSYEQYF. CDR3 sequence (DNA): TGTGCCAGCTCACGGACAAGTCCGTCCTACGAGCAGTACTTC.

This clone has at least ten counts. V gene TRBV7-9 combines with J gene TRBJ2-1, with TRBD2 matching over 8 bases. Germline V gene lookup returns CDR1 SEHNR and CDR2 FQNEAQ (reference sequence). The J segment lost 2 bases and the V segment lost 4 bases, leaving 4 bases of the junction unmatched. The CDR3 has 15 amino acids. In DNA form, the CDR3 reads TGTGCCAGCAGCTCCGAGACTAGCGCCTACAATGAGCAGTTCTTC. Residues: CASSSETSAYNEQFF.

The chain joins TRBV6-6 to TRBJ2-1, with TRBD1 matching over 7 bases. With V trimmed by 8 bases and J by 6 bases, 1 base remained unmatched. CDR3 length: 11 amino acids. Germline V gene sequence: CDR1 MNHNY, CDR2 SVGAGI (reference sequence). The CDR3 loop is CASYRGNEQFF. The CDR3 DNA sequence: TGTGCCAGCTACAGGGGCAATGAGCAGTTCTTC.

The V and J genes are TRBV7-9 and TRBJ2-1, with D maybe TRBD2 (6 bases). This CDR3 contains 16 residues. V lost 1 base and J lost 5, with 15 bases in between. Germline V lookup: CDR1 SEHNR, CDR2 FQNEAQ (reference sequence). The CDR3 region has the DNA TGTGCCAGCAGCTTAGATCCGGGACGGGAGAACAATGAGCAGTTCTTC. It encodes CASSLDPGRENNEQFF. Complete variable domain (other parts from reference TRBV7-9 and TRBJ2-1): DTGVSQNPRHKITKRGQNVTFRCDPISEHNRLYWYRQTLGQGPEFLTYFQNEAQLEKSRLLSDRFSAERPKGSFSTLEIQRTEQGDSAMYLCASSLDPGRENNEQFFGPGTRLTVL.

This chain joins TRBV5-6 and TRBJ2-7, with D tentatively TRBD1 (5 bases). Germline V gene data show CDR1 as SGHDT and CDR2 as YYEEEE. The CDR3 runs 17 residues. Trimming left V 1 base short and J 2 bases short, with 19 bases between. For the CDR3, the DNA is TGTGCCAGCAGCTTGAGGGGTCCGGGTAACCTGGCCTACGAGCAGTACTTC. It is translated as CASSLRGPGNLAYEQYF.

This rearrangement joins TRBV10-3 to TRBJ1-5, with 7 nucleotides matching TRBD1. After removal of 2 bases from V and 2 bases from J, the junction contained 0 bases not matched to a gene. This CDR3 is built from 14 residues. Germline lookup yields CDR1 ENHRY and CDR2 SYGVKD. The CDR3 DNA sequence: TGTGCCATCAGTGAGGGACAGGGCAATCAGCCCCAGCATTTT. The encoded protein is CAISEGQGNQPQHF.